This T cell receptor beta chain was identified in a study of control samples from healthy donors and cancer patients. Trimming took off 0 bases at V and 7 bases at J, with 6 bases between the two ends. The CDR3 sequence is 13 residues long. Germline CDR1 is SGHAT and CDR2 is FQNNGV. TCRdb's copy holds only in-frame clones and misses some; the assay was immunoSEQ multiplex PCR. The sample shows 64,000 or so clones, about 92% of them seen only once. The TCR comes from a man in his forties or fifties with colorectal cancer. Sequenced material: PBMCs. J is TRBJ1-4 and V is TRBV11-2, with D hard to call. CDR3 region: CASSLEGFEKLFF. Written as DNA, the CDR3 is TGTGCCAGCAGCTTAGAGGGATTTGAAAAACTGTTTTTT.